Below, one T cell receptor (beta chain) is given with its context. This entry comes from a study of technical replicates of blood from a few donors. Measured with immunoSEQ multiplex PCR; TCRdb has only the in-frame clones, and not every one. The sample yields about 80,000 clones, around 97% seen once. Germline trimming cut 1 base from V and 7 bases from J; bases unmatched to any gene: 3. CDR3 length equals 13 residues. CDR1 and CDR2 (germline): SGHVS, FNYEAQ. The receptor was isolated from a human donor in good health. The rearrangement uses TRBV7-6 and TRBJ2-5; 7 nucleotides line up with TRBD2. The specimen was T cells isolated from PBMCs. The CDR3, as DNA: TGTGCCAGCAGCTTAGAGGGGAGGGGGACCCAGTACTTC. It yields the protein CASSLEGRGTQYF.